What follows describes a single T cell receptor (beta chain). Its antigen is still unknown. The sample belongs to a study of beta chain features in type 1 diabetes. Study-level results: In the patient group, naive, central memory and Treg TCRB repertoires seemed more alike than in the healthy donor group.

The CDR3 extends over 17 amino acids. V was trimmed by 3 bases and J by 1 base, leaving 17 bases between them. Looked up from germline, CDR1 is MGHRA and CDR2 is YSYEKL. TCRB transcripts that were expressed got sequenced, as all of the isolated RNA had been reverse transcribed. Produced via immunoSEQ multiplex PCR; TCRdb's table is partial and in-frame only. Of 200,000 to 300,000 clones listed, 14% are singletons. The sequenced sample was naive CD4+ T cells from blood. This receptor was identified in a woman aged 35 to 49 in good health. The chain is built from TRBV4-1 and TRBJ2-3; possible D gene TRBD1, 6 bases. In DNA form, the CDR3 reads TGCGCCAGCAGCCAGGATTCAACAGGGCTCGGCACAGATACGCAGTATTTT. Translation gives CASSQDSTGLGTDTQYF.